Shown below are 11 T cell receptor beta chains from a single sample sequenced in a study of CD8 T cells in Susac syndrome. Random hexamers were used to reverse transcribe the RNA input (about 0.5 to 1 ug). TCRdb ran MiXCR on the immunoSEQ multiplex PCR reads and lists one entry per CDR3 protein. The sample has roughly 100,000 distinct CDR3 sequences; about 95% are singletons. The sequenced sample consisted of CD8+ T cells from PBMCs. All receptors derive from a human donor with Susac syndrome.

The rearrangement links TRBV6-6 to TRBJ2-7; perhaps TRBD1 as D (6 bases). V dropped 0 bases and J dropped 10 bases, with 13 bases sitting between them. CDR3 length: 13 amino acids. From germline, CDR1 is MNHNY and CDR2 SVGAGI (reference sequence). The CDR3 region has the DNA TGTGCCAGCAGTTACTCCAGGGGAGTTGGTCAGTACTTC. It translates to CASSYSRGVGQYF.

A single count supports this clonotype. The genes are TRBV6-5 and TRBJ2-3; 8 nucleotides align to TRBD2. The germline gives CDR1 MNHEY, CDR2 SVGAGI. CDR3 length: 14 amino acids. The junction had 1 base not matched to a gene; V was cut back by 0 bases and J by 5 bases. DNA of the CDR3: TGTGCCAGCAGTTACTCCGGGGGGGGAGATACGCAGTATTTT. Its translation: CASSYSGGGDTQYF.

The chain recombines TRBV5-6 with TRBJ1-6; the D is unclear. The CDR3 is 14 amino acids. Germline V gives CDR1 SGHDT, CDR2 YYEEEE. V was trimmed by 1 base and J by 5 bases, leaving 7 bases between them. CDR3 DNA: TGTGCCAGCAGCTTGTCCGGGAATAATTCACCCCTCCACTTT. Translation: CASSLSGNNSPLHF. Together with reference TRBV5-6 and TRBJ1-6, the CDR3 gives the full variable domain: DAGVTQSPTHLIKTRGQQVTLRCSPKSGHDTVSWYQQALGQGPQFIFQYYEEEERQRGNFPDRFSGHQFPNYSSELNVNALLLGDSALYLCASSLSGNNSPLHFGNGTRLTVT.

The chain couples TRBV20-1 to TRBJ1-2; no clear D. The CDR3 loop spans 12 amino acids. Germline-derived CDR1 and CDR2 are DFQATT and SNEGSKA (reference sequence). V lost 4 bases, J lost 1 base, and 7 bases lay in between. Written as DNA, the CDR3 is TGCAGTGCTATTACGGTTAACTATGGCTACACCTTC. This codes for CSAITVNYGYTF.

CDR3 coding DNA: TGTGCCTGGAGCTTAGGGGGTAGGGCCTACGAGCAGTACTTC. This sequence encodes CAWSLGGRAYEQYF. V usage is TRBV30 and J usage is TRBJ2-7, with D possibly TRBD1 on 6 matching bases. This CDR3 has 14 residues. V gave up 3 bases and J gave up 2 bases, with 14 bases separating them. Germline V gene sequence: CDR1 GTSNPN, CDR2 SVGIG (reference sequence).

This chain joins TRBV30 and TRBJ2-7; 10 positions match TRBD1. V was pared by 7 bases and J by 3 bases, with 9 bases of the junction left unmatched. CDR1 and CDR2 from the germline V gene are GTSNPN and SVGIG (reference sequence). This CDR3 spans 14 amino acids. The CDR3 region has the DNA TGTGCCTTGAACACCGGGACAGGGGTCTACGAGCAGTACTTC. It codes for CALNTGTGVYEQYF. Filled out from reference TRBV30 and TRBJ2-7, the complete variable domain reads SQTIHQWPATLVQPVGSPLSLECTVEGTSNPNLYWYRQAAGRGLQLLFYSVGIGQISSEVPQNLSASRPQDRQFILSSKKLLLSDSGFYLCALNTGTGVYEQYFGPGTRLTVT.

The CDR3 here is CAYTGGQGFGPLHF. DNA of the CDR3: TGTGCCTATACAGGAGGACAGGGGTTCGGGCCCCTCCACTTT. The chain links TRBV30 to TRBJ1-6; 9 bases line up with TRBD1. V shed 7 bases and J 13 bases; nucleotides not matched to a gene: 14. The CDR3 is 14 residues long. CDR1 GTSNPN and CDR2 SVGIG come from the germline V gene (reference sequence).

The rearrangement uses TRBV9 and TRBJ1-4; D gene unclear. The CDR3 has 16 residues. Germline V gene lookup returns CDR1 SGDLS and CDR2 YYNGEE. Trimming shortened V by 0 bases and J by 3 bases, and 12 bases separated the two germline ends. The CDR3 protein is CASSVGPRVSNEKLFF. As DNA, the CDR3 is TGTGCCAGCAGCGTAGGACCGCGGGTGTCTAATGAAAAACTGTTTTTT.

J is TRBJ1-2 and V is TRBV13; D not certain. This CDR3 spans 17 amino acids. Germline CDR1 reads PRHDT; CDR2 reads FYEKMQ (reference sequence). The V and J ends lost 3 bases and 5 bases respectively, with 22 bases between them. CDR3 protein: CASSFIQAGGNGYGYTF. In DNA, the CDR3 is TGTGCCAGCAGCTTTATCCAGGCCGGAGGTAATGGGTATGGCTACACCTTC.

The chain carries TRBV12-3 or TRBV12-4 and TRBJ1-5; 7 bases map to TRBD1. The CDR3 has 14 amino acids. The ends lost 4 bases at V and 3 bases at J; junction bases unmatched: 3. CDR3 amino acids: CASSYGTVNQPQHF. The CDR3 nucleotides read TGTGCCAGCAGTTACGGGACAGTCAATCAGCCCCAGCATTTT.

The chain uses TRBV20-1 and TRBJ2-3, with 13 bases aligning to TRBD2. J lost 5 bases, V lost 5 bases, and 7 bases had no gene match. The CDR3 consists of 15 residues. In germline, CDR1 is DFQATT, CDR2 SNEGSKA (reference sequence). The CDR3 DNA follows: TGCAGTGCTCCATGGACTAGCGGGGGAGGAGATACGCAGTATTTT. This gives the protein CSAPWTSGGGDTQYF.